This note documents a single T cell receptor beta chain sequence. What it binds is unknown. The data derive from a study of T cell responses to AZD1222 COVID-19 vaccine. Second-dose intervals of approximately 4 or approximately 12 weeks were pooled. Generated by immunoSEQ multiplex PCR, the TCRdb table keeps only in-frame clones and is missing some. The profile shows approximately 150,000 clones, about 90% of them singletons. V lost 9 bases, J lost 5 bases, and 13 bases lay in between. Germline CDR1 reads SGHAT; CDR2 reads FQNNGV. This CDR3 is 12 amino acids long. Whole-study findings and limits: Researchers report vaccine-associated CD4 TCRs spanning spike, with dominance at 160-218 and 743-854. Clonal diversity may have been underestimated, and the donors were mostly white British, with more females than males.

The receptor was isolated from an adult who received the AZD1222 COVID-19 vaccine. The sample in question was peripheral blood, obtained 28 days after the second AZD1222 dose. This chain uses TRBV11-2 with TRBJ2-5, with D possibly called TRBD1 or TRBD2 (5 bases each). For the CDR3, the DNA is TGTGCCAGTGAGGGGTTCGGGGAGACCCAGTACTTC. Translating gives CASEGFGETQYF.